This T cell receptor beta chain was obtained from a study of T cell responses to AZD1222 COVID-19 vaccine. About this clone: Its matching antigen is unknown.

Profiling relied on immunoSEQ multiplex PCR, and the TCRdb table lists in-frame clones only, not all of them. The table includes 85,000 to 90,000 clones, around 90% detected once. General study results and limits: Seropositive AZD1222 recipients at baseline numbered only 6 or 7. It should be noted that donors were predominantly white British and more often female, and clonal diversity was possibly underestimated. Repertoires were obtained solely post-peak T cell response. Breadth and depth of Spike-specific TCRs rose after two AZD1222 doses.

The source of this sequence is an adult in good health. Sequencing used peripheral blood, obtained on day 0 of AZD1222 vaccination.

DNA of the CDR3: TGTGCCACCAGTCGGGCCTTCGCGGCGAACACTGAAGCTTTCTTT. Translating gives CATSRAFAANTEAFF. The gene calls are TRBV15 and TRBJ1-1; no firm D call. The germline V gene has CDR1 LNHNV and CDR2 YYDKDF (reference sequence). The V end was cut by 6 bases, the J end by 1 base, with 15 bases between. The CDR3 spans 15 residues.